This T cell receptor (beta chain) was recorded in a study of blood T cell repertoires in COVID-19. Assay: immunoSEQ multiplex PCR; the TCRdb copy retains only in-frame clones and omits some. The table records 65,000 to 90,000 clones, less than 90% of them present only once. Germline CDR1 reads SGHRS; CDR2 reads YFSETQ. Trimming cost V 5 bases and J 4 bases, with 12 bases left between them. This CDR3 is built from 13 residues. The sequence was obtained from an older man with COVID-19, enrolled during active disease. The sequenced sample was peripheral blood. The chain couples TRBV5-1 to TRBJ1-2; D is unclear. Here the CDR3 reads CASSQDFSYGYTF. CDR3 sequence (DNA): TGCGCCAGCAGTCAGGACTTTTCCTATGGCTACACCTTC.